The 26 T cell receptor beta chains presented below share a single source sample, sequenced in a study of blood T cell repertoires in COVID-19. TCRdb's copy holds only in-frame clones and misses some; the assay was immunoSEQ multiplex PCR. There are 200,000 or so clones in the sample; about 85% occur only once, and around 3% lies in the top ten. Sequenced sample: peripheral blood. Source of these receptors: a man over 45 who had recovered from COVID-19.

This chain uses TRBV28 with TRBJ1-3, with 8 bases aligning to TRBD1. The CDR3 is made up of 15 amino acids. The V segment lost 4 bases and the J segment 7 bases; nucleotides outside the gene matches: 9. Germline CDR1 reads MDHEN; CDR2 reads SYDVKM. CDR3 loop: CASSYRDRSPNTIYF. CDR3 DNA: TGTGCCAGCAGTTACCGGGACAGGAGCCCTAACACCATATATTTT.

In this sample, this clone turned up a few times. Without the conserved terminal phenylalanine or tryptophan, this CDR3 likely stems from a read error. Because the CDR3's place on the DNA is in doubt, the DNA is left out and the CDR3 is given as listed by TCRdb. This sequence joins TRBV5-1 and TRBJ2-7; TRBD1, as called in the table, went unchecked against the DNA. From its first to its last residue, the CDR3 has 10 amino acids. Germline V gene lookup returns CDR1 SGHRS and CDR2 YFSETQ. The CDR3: CASRPRVQPH.

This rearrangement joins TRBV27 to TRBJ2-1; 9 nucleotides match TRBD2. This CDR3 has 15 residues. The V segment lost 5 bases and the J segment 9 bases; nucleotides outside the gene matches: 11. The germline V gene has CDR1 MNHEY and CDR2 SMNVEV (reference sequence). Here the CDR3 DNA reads TGTGCCAGCAGTATTTTCCCAGCGGGAGGTAGTGAGCAGTTCTTC. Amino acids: CASSIFPAGGSEQFF.

The CDR3 nucleotides read TGTGCCAGCAGCTTGGTTCGAGGGTCTCACACAGATACGCAGTATTTT. Translated, it gives CASSLVRGSHTDTQYF. J is TRBJ2-3 and V is TRBV5-4, with D perhaps matching TRBD2 (5 bases). CDR1 is SGHNT, CDR2 YYREEE, per germline (reference sequence). This CDR3 contains 16 residues. With 0 bases removed from V and 2 bases from J, the gap between germline ends came to 13 bases.

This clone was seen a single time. The DNA of the CDR3 is TGTGCCAGCAACAACCAGGGGTACTACGAGCAGTACTTC. Its translation is CASNNQGYYEQYF. The chain has TRBV2 and TRBJ2-7; D is possibly TRBD1 (6 bases). This CDR3 contains 13 residues. CDR1 and CDR2 (germline): SNHLY, FYNNEI. V gave up 7 bases and J gave up 3 bases, with 13 bases separating them.

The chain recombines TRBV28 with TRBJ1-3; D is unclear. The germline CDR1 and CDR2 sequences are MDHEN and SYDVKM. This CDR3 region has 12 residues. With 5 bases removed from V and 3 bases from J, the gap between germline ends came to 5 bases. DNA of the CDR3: TGTGCCAGCAGTATAATTGGAAACACCATATATTTT. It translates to CASSIIGNTIYF.

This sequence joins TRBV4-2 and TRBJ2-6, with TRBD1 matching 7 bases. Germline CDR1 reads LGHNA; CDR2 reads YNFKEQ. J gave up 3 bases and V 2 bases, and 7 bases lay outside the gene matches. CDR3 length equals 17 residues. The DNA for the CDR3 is TGTGCCAGCAGCCAATCGTGGTCAGGGGGTGGGGCCAACGTCCTGACTTTC. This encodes CASSQSWSGGGANVLTF.

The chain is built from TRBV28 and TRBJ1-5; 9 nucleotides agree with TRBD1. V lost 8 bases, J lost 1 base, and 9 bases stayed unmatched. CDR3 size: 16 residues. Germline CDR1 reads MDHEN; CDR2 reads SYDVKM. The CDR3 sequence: CASLWGDRGSNQPQHF. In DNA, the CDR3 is TGTGCCAGCCTCTGGGGCGACAGGGGGAGCAATCAGCCCCAGCATTTT.

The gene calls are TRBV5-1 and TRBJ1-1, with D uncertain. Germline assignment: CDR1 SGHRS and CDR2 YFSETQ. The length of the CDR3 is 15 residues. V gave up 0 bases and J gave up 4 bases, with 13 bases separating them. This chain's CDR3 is CASSLEFGVGTEAFF. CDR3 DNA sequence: TGCGCCAGCAGCTTGGAGTTCGGGGTAGGCACTGAAGCTTTCTTT.

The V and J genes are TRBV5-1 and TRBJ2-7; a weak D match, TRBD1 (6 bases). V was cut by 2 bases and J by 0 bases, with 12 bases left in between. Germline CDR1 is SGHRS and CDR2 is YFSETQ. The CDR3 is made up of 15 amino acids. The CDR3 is CASSLNRESSYEQYF. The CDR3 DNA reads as TGCGCCAGCAGCTTAAACAGGGAAAGCTCCTACGAGCAGTACTTC.

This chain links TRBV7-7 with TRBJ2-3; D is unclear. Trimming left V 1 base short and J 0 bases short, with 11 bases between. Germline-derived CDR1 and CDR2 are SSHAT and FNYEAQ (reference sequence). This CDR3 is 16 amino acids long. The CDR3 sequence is CASSLGHTTSTDTQYF. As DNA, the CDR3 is TGTGCCAGCAGCTTAGGTCATACCACTAGCACAGATACGCAGTATTTT.

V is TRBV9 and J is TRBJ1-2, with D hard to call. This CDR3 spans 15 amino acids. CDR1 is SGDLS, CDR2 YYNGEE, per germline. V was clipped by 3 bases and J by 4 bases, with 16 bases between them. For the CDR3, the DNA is TGTGCCAGCAGCGCCACGCCTCAGTTATCCTATGGCTACACCTTC. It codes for CASSATPQLSYGYTF.

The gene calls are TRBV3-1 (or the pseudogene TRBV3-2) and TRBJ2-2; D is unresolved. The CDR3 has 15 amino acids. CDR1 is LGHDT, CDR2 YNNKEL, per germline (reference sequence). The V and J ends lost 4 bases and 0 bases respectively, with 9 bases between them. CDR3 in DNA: TGTGCCAGCAGCCGTCCAGTCGCGAACACCGGGGAGCTGTTTTTT. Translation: CASSRPVANTGELFF.

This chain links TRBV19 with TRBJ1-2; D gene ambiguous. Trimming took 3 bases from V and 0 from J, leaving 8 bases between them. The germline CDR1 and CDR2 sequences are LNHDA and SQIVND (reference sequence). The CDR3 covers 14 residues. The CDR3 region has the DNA TGTGCCAGTAGTATTTACAGCACTAACTATGGCTACACCTTC. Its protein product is CASSIYSTNYGYTF.

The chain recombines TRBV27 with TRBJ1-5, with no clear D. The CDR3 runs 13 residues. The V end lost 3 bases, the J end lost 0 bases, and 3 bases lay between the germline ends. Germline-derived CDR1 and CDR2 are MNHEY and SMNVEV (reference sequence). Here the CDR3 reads CASSLSSNQPQHF. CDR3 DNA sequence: TGTGCCAGCAGTTTGAGTAGCAATCAGCCCCAGCATTTT.

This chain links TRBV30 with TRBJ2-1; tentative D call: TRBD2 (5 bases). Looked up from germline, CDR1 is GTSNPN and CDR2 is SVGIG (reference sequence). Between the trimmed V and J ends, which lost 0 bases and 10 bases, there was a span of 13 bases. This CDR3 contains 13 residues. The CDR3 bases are TGTGCCTGGAGTGTACAAGTGGGCGGGGAGCAGTTCTTC. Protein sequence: CAWSVQVGGEQFF.

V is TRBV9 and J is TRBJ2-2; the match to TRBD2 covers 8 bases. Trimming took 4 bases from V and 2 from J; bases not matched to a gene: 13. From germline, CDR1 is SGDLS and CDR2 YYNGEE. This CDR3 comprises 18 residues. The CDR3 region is CASSPRGPAGVNTGELFF. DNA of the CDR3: TGTGCCAGCAGCCCCAGAGGGCCAGCGGGAGTTAACACCGGGGAGCTGTTTTTT.

The CDR3 nucleotides read TGTGCCAGTCACGACATTTCTGAAGCTTTCTTT. Its translation: CASHDISEAFF. V and J are TRBV19 and TRBJ1-1; D remains ambiguous. The germline V and J ends were trimmed by 8 bases and 6 bases, with 10 bases remaining between them. This CDR3 is 11 amino acids long. Germline V gene sequence: CDR1 LNHDA, CDR2 SQIVND (reference sequence).

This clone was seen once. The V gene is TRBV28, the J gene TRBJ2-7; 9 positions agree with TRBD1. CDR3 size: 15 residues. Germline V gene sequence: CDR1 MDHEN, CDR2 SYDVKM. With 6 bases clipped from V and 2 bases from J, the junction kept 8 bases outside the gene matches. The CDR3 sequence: CASSSPYRGPYEQYF. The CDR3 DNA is TGTGCCAGCAGCTCACCCTACAGGGGGCCCTACGAGCAGTACTTC.

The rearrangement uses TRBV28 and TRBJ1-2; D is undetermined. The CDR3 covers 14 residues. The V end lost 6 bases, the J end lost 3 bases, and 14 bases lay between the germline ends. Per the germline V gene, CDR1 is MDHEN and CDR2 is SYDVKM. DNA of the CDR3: TGTGCCAGCAGGCCAAGCCAAACGGACTATGGCTACACCTTC. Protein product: CASRPSQTDYGYTF.

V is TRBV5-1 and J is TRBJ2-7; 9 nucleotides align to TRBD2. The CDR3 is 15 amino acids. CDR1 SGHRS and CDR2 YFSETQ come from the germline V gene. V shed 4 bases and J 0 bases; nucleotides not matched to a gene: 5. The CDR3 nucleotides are TGCGCCAGCAGCCAGGCGGGGGGGAGCTCCTACGAGCAGTACTTC. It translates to CASSQAGGSSYEQYF.

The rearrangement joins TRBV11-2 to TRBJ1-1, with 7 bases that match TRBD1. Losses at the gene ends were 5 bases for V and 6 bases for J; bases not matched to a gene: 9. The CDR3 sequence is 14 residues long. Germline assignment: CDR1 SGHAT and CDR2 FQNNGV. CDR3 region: CASSPLDRAPEAFF. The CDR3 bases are TGTGCCAGCAGCCCCCTAGACAGGGCACCTGAAGCTTTCTTT.

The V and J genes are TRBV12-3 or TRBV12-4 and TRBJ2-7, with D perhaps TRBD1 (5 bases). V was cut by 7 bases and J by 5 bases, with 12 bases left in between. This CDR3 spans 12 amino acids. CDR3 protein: CASTTGRHEQYF. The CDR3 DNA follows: TGTGCCAGCACTACAGGTCGCCACGAGCAGTACTTC.

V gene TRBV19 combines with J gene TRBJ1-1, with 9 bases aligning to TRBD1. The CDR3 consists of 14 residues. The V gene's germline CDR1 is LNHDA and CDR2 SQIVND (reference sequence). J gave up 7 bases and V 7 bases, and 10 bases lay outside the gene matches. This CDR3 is CASTQQGAVGEAFF. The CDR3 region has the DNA TGTGCCAGTACCCAACAGGGGGCAGTTGGTGAAGCTTTCTTT.

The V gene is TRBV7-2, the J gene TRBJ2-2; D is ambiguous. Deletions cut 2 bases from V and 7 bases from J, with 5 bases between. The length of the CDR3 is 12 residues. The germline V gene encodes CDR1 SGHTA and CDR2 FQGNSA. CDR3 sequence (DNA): TGTGCCAGCAGCTTACTTATCGGGGAGCTGTTTTTT. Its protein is CASSLLIGELFF. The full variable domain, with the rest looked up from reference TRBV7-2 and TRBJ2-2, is GAGVSQSPSNKVTEKGKDVELRCDPISGHTALYWYRQSLGQGLEFLIYFQGNSAPDKSGLPSDRFSAERTGGSVSTLTIQRTQQEDSAVYLCASSLLIGELFFGEGSRLTVL.

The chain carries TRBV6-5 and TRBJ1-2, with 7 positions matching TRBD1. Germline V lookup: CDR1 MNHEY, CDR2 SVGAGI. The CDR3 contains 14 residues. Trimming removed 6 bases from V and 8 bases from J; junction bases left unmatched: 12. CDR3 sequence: CASSRNRGRGGYTF. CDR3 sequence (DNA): TGTGCCAGCAGCCGAAACAGGGGCCGAGGCGGCTACACCTTC.